This is a list of T cell receptor beta chains from one sample in a study of T-cell reconstitution after alpha-beta-depleted transplantation in children. MiXCR, run by TCRdb on the PCR reads, gives a single entry per CDR3 protein. Among a few hundred thousand distinct CDR3 sequences, more than 7.5% were seen once, and the ten largest hold about 4.8%. The sequencing here drew on PBMCs from the stem cell graft donor, taken from the stem cell graft. These receptors were collected from a human donor who donated a stem cell graft to a child with SCID. Both conserved end residues are part of each CDR3. A D gene is named only where the DNA matches it firmly. Clone sizes are given selectively: once, few, many, or a class where the clone is expanded.

J: TRBJ2-3; size: many; V: TRBV5-1; D: NA; CDR3: CASSLSEGTDTQYF; DNA: TGCGCCAGCAGCTTGTCGGAGGGCACAGATACGCAGTATTTT
J: TRBJ1-2; size: many; V: TRBV20-1; D: TRBD1; CDR3: CSAARTGGDYGYTF; DNA: TGCAGTGCGGCCCGGACAGGGGGAGACTATGGCTACACCTTC
J: TRBJ1-4; size: many; V: TRBV20-1; D: NA; CDR3: CSARDLGGLNEKLFF; DNA: TGCAGTGCTAGAGATCTGGGGGGGCTCAATGAAAAACTGTTTTTT
J: TRBJ2-7; size: many; V: TRBV9; D: NA; CDR3: CASSVDGHPNYEQYF; DNA: TGTGCCAGCAGCGTCGATGGCCATCCTAACTACGAGCAGTACTTC
J: TRBJ1-1; size: NA; V: TRBV6-5; D: NA; CDR3: CASINRGGGSEAFF; DNA: TGTGCCAGCATTAATCGGGGGGGGGGCTCAGAAGCTTTCTTT
J: TRBJ2-2; size: many; V: TRBV5-6; D: NA; CDR3: CASSLQGLGTGELFF; DNA: TGTGCCAGCAGCTTGCAGGGTTTGGGCACCGGGGAGCTGTTTTTT
J: TRBJ2-3; size: many; V: TRBV20-1; D: TRBD1; CDR3: CSAPGGITDTQYF; DNA: TGCAGTGCTCCAGGGGGTATCACAGATACGCAGTATTTT
J: TRBJ1-2; size: many; V: TRBV2; D: NA; CDR3: CASSGGDRPNKF; DNA: TGTGCCAGCAGTGGGGGAGACAGGCCAAATAAATTC
J: TRBJ1-2; size: many; V: TRBV20-1; D: TRBD1; CDR3: CSARITGGAGGYTF; DNA: TGCAGTGCTAGGATAACAGGGGGCGCGGGTGGCTACACCTTC
J: TRBJ1-2; size: many; V: TRBV20-1; D: TRBD1; CDR3: CSASLGQGAGGYTF; DNA: TGCAGTGCTAGTTTGGGGCAGGGGGCAGGTGGCTACACCTTC
J: TRBJ1-4; size: many; V: TRBV18; D: NA; CDR3: CASSPFPDSYNEKLFF; DNA: TGTGCCAGCTCACCTTTTCCAGACAGTTATAATGAAAAACTGTTTTTT
J: TRBJ2-1; size: many; V: TRBV29-1; D: NA; CDR3: CSVGTFRGEQFF; DNA: TGCAGCGTTGGCACCTTTCGAGGTGAGCAGTTCTTC
J: TRBJ1-4; size: many; V: TRBV5-1; D: NA; CDR3: CASSPGGANEKLFF; DNA: TGCGCCAGCAGCCCCGGGGGGGCTAATGAAAAACTGTTTTTT
J: TRBJ2-7; size: many; V: TRBV7-6; D: NA; CDR3: CASSWASSYEQYF; DNA: TGTGCCAGCAGCTGGGCGAGCTCCTACGAGCAGTACTTC
J: TRBJ2-1; size: many; V: TRBV5-1; D: TRBD2; CDR3: CASSLRPGLAYNEQFF; DNA: TGCGCCAGCAGCTTGCGCCCGGGACTAGCCTACAATGAGCAGTTCTTC
J: TRBJ1-6; size: many; V: TRBV7-9; D: NA; CDR3: CASSPTKGVKSPLHF; DNA: TGTGCCAGCAGCCCGACCAAGGGGGTAAAGTCACCCCTCCACTTT
J: TRBJ2-5; size: many; V: TRBV29-1; D: NA; CDR3: CSVVRGGRETQYF; DNA: TGCAGCGTTGTCAGGGGGGGACGGGAGACCCAGTACTTC
J: TRBJ2-5; size: many; V: TRBV7-2; D: NA; CDR3: CASSLETGAQETQYF; DNA: TGTGCCAGCAGCTTAGAGACGGGGGCTCAAGAGACCCAGTACTTC
J: TRBJ1-1; size: many; V: TRBV10-3; D: NA; CDR3: CAISGDSTGKNTEAFF; DNA: TGTGCCATCAGTGGGGACTCGACGGGGAAGAACACTGAAGCTTTCTTT
J: TRBJ1-2; size: many; V: TRBV28; D: NA; CDR3: CASSLNPWRYGYTF; DNA: TGTGCCAGCAGTTTGAACCCTTGGCGGTATGGCTACACCTTC
J: TRBJ1-5; size: many; V: TRBV12-3/TRBV12-4; D: NA; CDR3: CASSSTDGSNQPQHF; DNA: TGTGCCAGCAGTTCCACCGACGGTAGCAATCAGCCCCAGCATTTT
J: TRBJ2-3; size: many; V: TRBV6-1; D: NA; CDR3: CASRRARPPDTQYF; DNA: TGTGCCAGCAGACGGGCAAGGCCCCCAGATACGCAGTATTTT
J: TRBJ1-5; size: many; V: TRBV10-3; D: NA; CDR3: CAISDGGLNQPQHF; DNA: TGTGCCATCAGTGACGGAGGGTTGAATCAGCCCCAGCATTTT
J: TRBJ1-2; size: NA; V: TRBV4-2; D: TRBD1; CDR3: CASSQVGDRVDYGYTF; DNA: TGTGCCAGCAGCCAAGTTGGGGACAGGGTAGACTATGGCTACACCTTC
J: TRBJ2-7; size: many; V: TRBV10-3; D: TRBD2; CDR3: CAISGGYEQYF; DNA: TGTGCCATTAGCGGGGGCTACGAGCAGTACTTC
J: TRBJ2-2; size: many; V: TRBV5-1; D: NA; CDR3: CASSLSPGDTGELFF; DNA: TGCGCCAGCAGCTTAAGCCCTGGGGACACCGGGGAGCTGTTTTTT
J: TRBJ2-5; size: many; V: TRBV5-4; D: TRBD1; CDR3: CASSLDRGQTQYF; DNA: TGTGCCAGCAGCTTGGACAGGGGGCAGACCCAGTACTTC
J: TRBJ2-1; size: NA; V: TRBV7-8; D: TRBD1; CDR3: CASTTTGVYGSYNEQFF; DNA: TGTGCCAGCACCACCACAGGGGTTTATGGTTCCTACAATGAGCAGTTCTTC
J: TRBJ2-7; size: many; V: TRBV9; D: TRBD1; CDR3: CASSFAGTAEEQYF; DNA: TGTGCCAGCAGCTTCGCCGGGACAGCGGAAGAGCAGTACTTC
J: TRBJ2-7; size: many; V: TRBV20-1; D: NA; CDR3: CSARDEGGLYEQYF; DNA: TGCAGTGCTAGAGATGAGGGGGGTCTCTACGAGCAGTACTTC
J: TRBJ1-1; size: NA; V: TRBV7-6; D: NA; CDR3: CASSLEAANTEAFF; DNA: TGTGCCAGCAGCTTAGAGGCCGCGAACACTGAAGCTTTCTTT
J: TRBJ2-5; size: few; V: TRBV29-1; D: TRBD1; CDR3: CSVGRTGVGETQYF; DNA: TGCAGCGTAGGTCGGACAGGGGTGGGGGAGACCCAGTACTTC
J: TRBJ1-2; size: many; V: TRBV6-5; D: TRBD1; CDR3: CASSLYRGDYGYTF; DNA: TGTGCCAGCAGTTTATACAGGGGTGACTATGGCTACACCTTC
J: TRBJ1-1; size: many; V: TRBV29-1; D: TRBD1; CDR3: CSVRQGLNTEAFF; DNA: TGCAGCGTCCGACAGGGACTGAACACTGAAGCTTTCTTT
J: TRBJ2-7; size: many; V: TRBV2; D: TRBD2; CDR3: CASSRLAESYEQYF; DNA: TGTGCCAGCAGTAGACTAGCGGAGTCCTACGAGCAGTACTTC
J: TRBJ2-7; size: many; V: TRBV20-1; D: NA; CDR3: CSASSPRGPYEQYF; DNA: TGCAGTGCTAGTTCCCCTCGGGGGCCCTACGAGCAGTACTTC
J: TRBJ2-3; size: many; V: TRBV7-9; D: TRBD2; CDR3: CASSTGLAPPTDTQYF; DNA: TGTGCCAGCAGCACCGGACTAGCTCCTCCCACAGATACGCAGTATTTT
J: TRBJ1-1; size: NA; V: TRBV6-6; D: NA; CDR3: CASSYDTGFEAFF; DNA: TGTGCCAGCAGTTACGACACAGGGTTCGAAGCTTTCTTT
J: TRBJ1-2; size: many; V: TRBV6-1; D: NA; CDR3: CASTPQGGYGYTF; DNA: TGTGCCAGTACTCCACAGGGCGGGTATGGCTACACCTTC
J: TRBJ1-1; size: NA; V: TRBV20-1; D: NA; CDR3: CSAVPWTISEAFF; DNA: TGCAGTGCGGTTCCTTGGACAATCTCTGAAGCTTTCTTT
J: TRBJ1-5; size: many; V: TRBV4-1; D: NA; CDR3: CASSQSGYTGNNQPQHF; DNA: TGCGCCAGCAGCCAATCGGGTTATACAGGGAACAATCAGCCCCAGCATTTT
J: TRBJ2-3; size: many; V: TRBV9; D: NA; CDR3: CASSVDPPFTDTQYF; DNA: TGTGCCAGCAGCGTAGACCCCCCGTTCACAGATACGCAGTATTTT
J: TRBJ1-2; size: many; V: TRBV4-1; D: NA; CDR3: CASSQDGGSYGYTF; DNA: TGCGCCAGCAGCCAAGACGGCGGGAGCTATGGCTACACCTTC
J: TRBJ1-2; size: many; V: TRBV7-9; D: TRBD1; CDR3: CASSIGFSGTAYGYTF; DNA: TGTGCCAGCAGCATCGGGTTTTCAGGGACAGCCTATGGCTACACCTTC
J: TRBJ2-5; size: many; V: TRBV2; D: NA; CDR3: CASSPEAGQETQYF; DNA: TGTGCCAGCAGCCCTGAGGCAGGACAAGAGACCCAGTACTTC
J: TRBJ2-1; size: NA; V: TRBV5-1; D: TRBD1; CDR3: CASSLGQGVYDEQFF; DNA: TGCGCCAGCAGCTTGGGCCAGGGGGTCTACGATGAGCAGTTCTTC
J: TRBJ1-1; size: few; V: TRBV6-2/TRBV6-3; D: TRBD1; CDR3: CASRRQGGPEAFF; DNA: TGTGCCAGCAGAAGACAGGGCGGGCCTGAAGCTTTCTTT
J: TRBJ1-2; size: many; V: TRBV29-1; D: NA; CDR3: CSDNRGYTF; DNA: TGCAGCGATAACAGAGGCTACACCTTC
J: TRBJ2-4; size: many; V: TRBV7-2; D: NA; CDR3: CASSLDPLKNIQYF; DNA: TGTGCCAGCAGCTTAGACCCGCTCAAAAACATTCAGTACTTC
J: TRBJ2-7; size: many; V: TRBV27; D: TRBD1; CDR3: CASSLSGTGPYEQYF; DNA: TGTGCCAGCAGTTTATCCGGGACAGGCCCCTACGAGCAGTACTTC
J: TRBJ1-2; size: many; V: TRBV2; D: TRBD1; CDR3: CASSEWDREGYGYTF; DNA: TGTGCCAGCAGTGAATGGGACAGGGAGGGGTATGGCTACACCTTC